This TCR beta chain was observed in a study of T cells in Graves' hyperthyroidism and ophthalmopathy. This clonotype was observed a few times. One end of the junction does not line up with germline, which may come from a read error. Amplified regions were TCR beta CDR3 sequences from RNA transcripts. First-round RT-PCR of the TCR CDR3 relied on the HTBI primer set. TCRdb processed the multiplex PCR reads anew with MiXCR; each CDR3 protein has one entry. The sample shows 250,000 or so distinct CDR3 sequences, 13% to 15% of them seen only once. The sample taken for sequencing was blood. The clonotype originates from a woman in her 50s with Graves' hyperthyroidism that later progressed to Graves' ophthalmopathy.

CDR3 residues: CASSDLTSGRRNEQSF. CDR3 coding DNA: TGCGCCAGCAGTGACCTTACTAGCGGGAGGAGAAATGAGCAGTCCTTC. The chain combines TRBV10-2 with TRBJ2-1; 12 bases map to TRBD2. CDR3 length: 16 amino acids. Germline V gives CDR1 WSHSY, CDR2 SAAADI.